The 18 T cell receptor beta chains below all came from one sample that was sequenced in a study of T cells after somatic rescue of genetic block. TCRdb keeps only in-frame clones here, not all; method: immunoSEQ multiplex PCR. The top ten hold 14% of the sample, which has over 14,000 clones, 70% to 85% seen once. Sample: peripheral blood mononuclear cells (PBMCs). Receptors were obtained from a boy younger than 18.

The V call is TRBV5-5, the J call TRBJ2-7; 7 nucleotides align to TRBD1. Germline CDR1 SGHKS, CDR2 YYEKEE (reference sequence). The CDR3 runs 12 residues. With 1 base clipped from V and 5 bases from J, the junction kept 0 bases outside the gene matches. The CDR3 here is CASSLTGDEQYF. DNA for the CDR3: TGTGCCAGCAGCTTGACAGGGGACGAGCAGTACTTC. Drawing the rest from reference TRBV5-5 and TRBJ2-7, the complete variable domain is DAGVTQSPTHLIKTRGQQVTLRCSPISGHKSVSWYQQVLGQGPQFIFQYYEKEERGRGNFPDRFSARQFPNYSSELNVNALLLGDSALYLCASSLTGDEQYFGPGTRLTVT.

A note on this clone: At one end the junction does not follow the germline gene, possibly because of a read error. The chain combines TRBV5-1 with TRBJ2-3; TRBD1 or TRBD2 may be the D gene (5 bases each). Germline CDR1 SGHRS, CDR2 YFSETQ. The CDR3 is 15 residues long. DNA of the CDR3: TGCGCCAACAGCGCAGCCGGGACGCTGGGAGATACGCAGTATTTT. This codes for CANSAAGTLGDTQYF.

The chain links TRBV9 to TRBJ2-1, with TRBD2 matching 7 bases. Germline loops: CDR1 SGDLS, CDR2 YYNGEE. V was pared by 2 bases and J by 0 bases, with 5 bases of the junction left unmatched. This CDR3 contains 16 residues. CDR3: CASSVLGRSSYNEQFF. For the CDR3, the DNA is TGTGCCAGCAGCGTCCTCGGGAGGAGCTCCTACAATGAGCAGTTCTTC. Full variable domain (remainder filled in from reference TRBV9 and TRBJ2-1): DSGVTQTPKHLITATGQRVTLRCSPRSGDLSVYWYQQSLDQGLQFLIQYYNGEERAKGNILERFSAQQFPDLHSELNLSSLELGDSALYFCASSVLGRSSYNEQFFGPGTRLTVL.

This clone is classed as medium-sized (0.01 to 0.1%). J is TRBJ1-4 and V is TRBV18, with 7 positions matching TRBD1. From germline, CDR1 is KGHSH and CDR2 LQKENI. This CDR3 is built from 16 residues. V was pared by 3 bases and J by 7 bases, with 11 bases of the junction left unmatched. In DNA form, the CDR3 reads TGTGCCAGCTCACCCCAAGCGGGACAGAGGGTTGAAAAACTGTTTTTT. Translation: CASSPQAGQRVEKLFF.

There are a few counts of this clone. V is TRBV2 and J is TRBJ2-1; no clear D. V was clipped by 5 bases and J by 7 bases, with 3 bases between them. Per germline, CDR1 SNHLY and CDR2 FYNNEI. The CDR3 sequence is 10 residues long. CDR3 sequence: CASSQNEQFF. The DNA for the CDR3 is TGTGCCAGCAGTCAAAATGAGCAGTTCTTC.

This clone has a handful of counts. J is TRBJ1-5 and V is TRBV2; D is ambiguous. V shed 4 bases and J shed 0 bases, with 7 bases lying between them. The CDR3 has 14 residues. Germline lookup yields CDR1 SNHLY and CDR2 FYNNEI. The CDR3 spells CASSAKVSNQPQHF. CDR3 bases: TGTGCCAGCAGTGCGAAGGTTAGCAATCAGCCCCAGCATTTT.

The rearrangement joins TRBV7-9 to TRBJ2-4; D is undetermined. Germline CDR1 and CDR2: SEHNR and FQNEAQ (reference sequence). Trimming took off 1 base at V and 7 bases at J, with 8 bases between the two ends. The CDR3 loop spans 13 amino acids. As DNA, the CDR3 is TGTGCCAGCAGCTTAGGTCAAGCCAACATTCAGTACTTC. Protein sequence: CASSLGQANIQYF.

The genes are TRBV21-1 and TRBJ2-7; TRBD2, the table's D call, lacks a check against the DNA. TRBV21-1 is annotated as a pseudogene. This CDR3 is built from 18 residues. The CDR3 coding sequence is TGTGCCAGCAGCAAACCGCCCGGACTAGCGGGACTCCCCTACGAGCAGTACTTC. Protein: CASSKPPGLAGLPYEQYF.

V is TRBV12-5 and J is TRBJ2-3; 8 bases match TRBD1. The CDR3 totals 15 residues. Germline CDR1 is LGHNT and CDR2 is FRNRAP. The junction had 5 bases not matched to a gene; V was cut back by 5 bases and J by 1 base. CDR3 DNA: TGTGCTAGTGGTCCGGACAGGGCGCGCACAGATACGCAGTATTTT. Its protein is CASGPDRARTDTQYF.

J is TRBJ2-5 and V is TRBV10-3, with 8 bases lining up with TRBD1. The J call is doubtful: the DNA matches TRBJ2-7 better. This CDR3 is built from 13 residues. Germline CDR1 is ENHRY and CDR2 is SYGVKD. CDR3 DNA: TGTGCCATCTTGAGGACAGGGACCTACGAGCAGTACTTC. Residues: CAILRTGTYEQYF.

This clone was picked up a small number of times. V gene TRBV6-5 combines with J gene TRBJ1-4; 11 bases align to TRBD1. The CDR3 has 14 amino acids. Per germline, CDR1 MNHEY and CDR2 SVGAGI. The V segment lost 6 bases and the J segment 7 bases; nucleotides outside the gene matches: 4. CDR3: CASRRDRGIEKLFF. DNA for the CDR3: TGTGCCAGCAGAAGGGACAGGGGGATTGAAAAACTGTTTTTT.

This clone appeared once. The gene calls are TRBV11-2 and TRBJ2-3, with D uncertain. This CDR3 comprises 15 residues. Germline CDR1 and CDR2: SGHAT and FQNNGV. Between the trimmed V and J ends, which lost 1 base and 0 bases, there was a span of 8 bases. CDR3 protein: CASSLGPVSTDTQYF. CDR3 nucleotide sequence: TGTGCCAGCAGCTTAGGCCCCGTTAGCACAGATACGCAGTATTTT.

This rearrangement joins TRBV18 to TRBJ1-1; D gene ambiguous. There are 13 residues in the CDR3. Germline V gene data show CDR1 as KGHSH and CDR2 as LQKENI. V lost 4 bases and J lost 1, with 7 bases in between. In DNA form, the CDR3 reads TGTGCCAGCTCACAGCCACAGAACACTGAAGCTTTCTTT. Its translation: CASSQPQNTEAFF.

The gene calls are TRBV11-2 and TRBJ2-1; D is unresolved. CDR3 size: 14 residues. The V gene's germline CDR1 is SGHAT and CDR2 FQNNGV. Trimming removed 2 bases from V and 6 bases from J, with 11 bases in between. The CDR3 sequence is CASSLSVPSNEQFF. For the CDR3, the DNA is TGTGCCAGCAGCTTATCGGTACCCAGCAATGAGCAGTTCTTC.

In its sample, this clone was seen a few times. The rearrangement joins TRBV5-4 to TRBJ2-7; D is ambiguous. The CDR3 contains 12 residues. Germline V lookup: CDR1 SGHNT, CDR2 YYREEE (reference sequence). V gave up 1 base and J gave up 6 bases, with 8 bases separating them. The CDR3 is CASSLSSTEQYF. The DNA of the CDR3 is TGTGCCAGCAGCTTGTCGTCCACCGAGCAGTACTTC.

The V call is TRBV5-1, the J call TRBJ1-5; no firm D call. The CDR3 consists of 15 residues. Germline V gene data show CDR1 as SGHRS and CDR2 as YFSETQ. Trimming cost V 0 bases and J 0 bases, with 7 bases left between them. CDR3: CASSLDGSSNQPQHF. The CDR3 region has the DNA TGCGCCAGCAGCTTGGATGGGTCTAGCAATCAGCCCCAGCATTTT.

The chain's CDR3 is CASSLWTGSTEAFF. In DNA, the CDR3 is TGTGCCAGCAGTTTATGGACAGGGAGCACTGAAGCTTTCTTT. The gene calls are TRBV27 and TRBJ1-1, with TRBD1 matching 8 bases. V shed 1 base and J 4 bases; nucleotides not matched to a gene: 2. The CDR3 sequence is 14 residues long. The germline V gene has CDR1 MNHEY and CDR2 SMNVEV (reference sequence).

The V gene is TRBV5-6, the J gene TRBJ2-7; no clear D gene. V was trimmed by 1 base and J by 7 bases, leaving 15 bases between them. The germline CDR1 and CDR2 sequences are SGHDT and YYEEEE. CDR3 length equals 14 residues. DNA for the CDR3: TGTGCCAGCAGCTTGAGGTGGGGTGGCAGGGAGCAGTACTTC. Translation gives CASSLRWGGREQYF.